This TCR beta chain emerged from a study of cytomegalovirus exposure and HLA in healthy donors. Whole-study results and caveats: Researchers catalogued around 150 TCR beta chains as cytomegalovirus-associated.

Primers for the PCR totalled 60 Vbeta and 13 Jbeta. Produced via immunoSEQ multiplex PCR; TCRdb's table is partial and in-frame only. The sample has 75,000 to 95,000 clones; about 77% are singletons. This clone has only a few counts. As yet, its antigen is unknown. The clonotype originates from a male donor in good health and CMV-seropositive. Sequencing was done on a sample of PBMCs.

The CDR3 nucleotides are TGCGCCAGCAGCTTGGCCCCGGGACAGGGAGAAAAACTGTTTTTT. It is translated as CASSLAPGQGEKLFF. J is TRBJ1-4 and V is TRBV5-1; 9 positions agree with TRBD1. Trimming cost V 0 bases and J 8 bases; bases outside gene matches: 5. The CDR3 has 15 residues. CDR1 is SGHRS, CDR2 YFSETQ, per germline.